The rows below give T cell receptor beta chains drawn from one sample of a study of beta chain features in type 1 diabetes. TCRdb's table, derived via immunoSEQ multiplex PCR, lists solely in-frame clones and lacks some. This sample has about 210,000 clones; about a tenth occur once, and the top ten carry less than 1.5%. Sequenced sample: central memory CD4+ T cells from blood. These receptors came from a man between 18 and 35 years old in good health. Both conserved end residues are part of each CDR3. Fields, in order: V gene, J gene, D gene, clone size, CDR3 DNA, CDR3 protein. D genes are given only for firm matches. Part of the rows lack a size; the others show once, few, many or a class for expanded clones.

>TRBV18|TRBJ1-2|-|many
TGTGCCAGCTCACCTCAGAACGGAGGCTTATTGGATGGCTACACCTTC
CASSPQNGGLLDGYTF
>TRBV5-4|TRBJ2-2|-|-
TGTGCCAGCAGCTTGGAGCTGGGGAGTTATACCGGGGAGCTGTTTTTT
CASSLELGSYTGELFF
>TRBV23-1|TRBJ2-7|TRBD2|-
TGCGCCAGCAGTCAATCGGAAGGGACTAGCGGGAAATTTTTATACGAGCAGTACTTC
CASSQSEGTSGKFLYEQYF
>TRBV2|TRBJ1-2|-|-
TGTGCCAGCACCGAGGACGAGACGGTTAACTATGGCTACACCTTC
CASTEDETVNYGYTF
>TRBV7-2|TRBJ2-7|-|-
TGTGCCAGCAGCCCCGGACGCTCCTACGAGCAGTACTTC
CASSPGRSYEQYF
>TRBV30|TRBJ2-7|-|-
TGTGCCTGGAGTGTACTGGCCCAGGTGAGCGAGCAGTACTTC
CAWSVLAQVSEQYF
>TRBV30|TRBJ1-1|TRBD1|-
TGTGCCTGTAACCCCGGGACAGGGGGCTATTGGAACACTGAAGCTTTCTTT
CACNPGTGGYWNTEAFF
>TRBV18|TRBJ2-5|-|-
TGTGCCAGCTCACCTTCCGGGGTCCAAGAGACCCAGTACTTC
CASSPSGVQETQYF
>TRBV5-4|TRBJ2-3|TRBD1|-
TGTGCCAGCAGCAGGGGGGCAGGGGGCAGGACAGATACGCAGTATTTT
CASSRGAGGRTDTQYF
>TRBV6-6|TRBJ2-1|-|few
TGTGCCAGCAGCAAGGACAGTGAGCAGTTCTTC
CASSKDSEQFF
>TRBV14|TRBJ1-1|TRBD1|few
TGTGCCAGCAGCCGGTATAAGGGGGCAGGGGCTTTCTTT
CASSRYKGAGAFF
>TRBV7-9|TRBJ2-3|-|many
TGTGCCAGCAGCTTAGAAGCGTTAGATACGCAGTATTTT
CASSLEALDTQYF
>TRBV28|TRBJ2-1|TRBD2|few
TGTGCCAGCGTGGGACTAGCGGGCTACAATGAGCAGTTCTTC
CASVGLAGYNEQFF
>TRBV6-5|TRBJ1-5|-|few
TGTGCCAGCAGTTACTTAGACAGCAATCAGCCCCAGCATTTT
CASSYLDSNQPQHF
>TRBV7-3|TRBJ2-5|-|-
TGTGCCAGCAGCTTAAGGGGGTACCAAGAGACCCAGTACTTC
CASSLRGYQETQYF
>TRBV30|TRBJ2-3|TRBD2|few
TGTGCCTGGGCCAGGGCTAGCGGGGCCACAGATACGCAGTATTTT
CAWARASGATDTQYF
>TRBV30|TRBJ2-1|TRBD2|many
TGTGCCTGCGGGCCGGGAGGGATTGAGCAGTTCTTC
CACGPGGIEQFF
>TRBV10-3|TRBJ2-6|TRBD1|few
TGTGCCATCAAGACAGGGACGGAAACTGGGGCCAACGTCCTGACTTTC
CAIKTGTETGANVLTF
>TRBV6-1|TRBJ2-7|-|few
TGTGCCAGCAGCCTTAGACAGCCCTACGAGCAGTACTTC
CASSLRQPYEQYF
>TRBV6-1|TRBJ2-7|TRBD1|-
TGTGCCAGCAGTAGACAGGGATACGAGCAGTACTTC
CASSRQGYEQYF